Detailed here is one T cell receptor beta chain. This record belongs to a study of blood T cell repertoires in COVID-19. As for the study in general: From the United States, Italy and Spain came samples of acute and convalescent COVID-19. PBMCs, B-cell-depleted T cells, or T cells were the source of the cDNA or gDNA that made up the material.

Authors' processing steps: Nucleated cell number was recorded as an estimate derived from reference gene primer amplification. The data were produced by immunoSEQ multiplex PCR, yet TCRdb's version contains in-frame clones alone and is incomplete. V and J calls and clone size come straight from that table; D and trimming were deduced from the DNA. The sample has about 240,000 clones, roughly 83% seen once; the top ten hold approximately 10%. This TCR derives from a woman at least 80 years old with acute or convalescent COVID-19. Sequencing was performed on peripheral blood.

Written as DNA, the CDR3 is TGTGCCAGCTCACTTGGCGGGCTAGCGGGGGTCCAAGAGACCCAGTACTTC. Its translation is CASSLGGLAGVQETQYF. The chain combines TRBV18 with TRBJ2-5; 10 bases map to TRBD2. This CDR3 spans 17 amino acids. V dropped 4 bases and J dropped 1; count of bases not matched to a gene: 9. CDR1 is KGHSH, CDR2 LQKENI, per germline.